A single sample gave rise to the 21 T cell receptor beta chains below, sequenced in a study of T cells after yellow fever vaccination. TCRdb re-called the 5' RACE reads through MiXCR, storing one row per CDR3 protein. Of roughly 310,000 distinct CDR3 sequences listed, 7.5% to 9% are singletons. The sample here was PBMCs, taken on the day of the first yellow fever vaccination. These receptors were collected from a man younger than 35 who received the YFV17D yellow fever vaccine.

The genes are TRBV11-2 and TRBJ2-2; TRBD1 might be the D (6 bases). The germline V gene encodes CDR1 SGHAT and CDR2 FQNNGV. This CDR3 comprises 14 residues. Trimming stripped 7 bases from V and 7 bases from J, with 16 bases between. The CDR3 DNA follows: TGTGCCAGCATCCCAACAGGGCAGGTCGGGGAGCTGTTTTTT. Protein: CASIPTGQVGELFF.

This clonotype was detected many times. The chain is built from TRBV5-1 and TRBJ2-3, with 9 bases fitting TRBD1. The CDR3 is made up of 12 amino acids. The germline gives CDR1 SGHRS, CDR2 YFSETQ. With 6 bases clipped from V and 9 bases from J, the junction kept 5 bases outside the gene matches. CDR3 region: CASNPGQGTQYF. DNA for the CDR3: TGCGCCAGCAACCCGGGACAGGGCACGCAGTATTTT.

This chain uses TRBV12-3 or TRBV12-4 with TRBJ1-2; possibly TRBD1 for D (5 bases). There are 12 residues in the CDR3. With 5 bases removed from V and 11 bases from J, the gap between germline ends came to 15 bases. In DNA, the CDR3 is TGTGCCAGCAGTCTGGGGCCGCGGGGGTACACCTTC. Translation: CASSLGPRGYTF.

This clonotype has just a few counts. The V and J genes are TRBV5-6 and TRBJ2-1; D not resolved. The germline V gene encodes CDR1 SGHDT and CDR2 YYEEEE. Trimming took 1 base from V and 4 from J, leaving 15 bases between them. This CDR3 spans 16 amino acids. The chain's CDR3 is CASSLWLASGYNEQFF. The CDR3, as DNA: TGTGCCAGCAGCTTGTGGTTGGCTTCCGGATACAATGAGCAGTTCTTC.

This rearrangement joins TRBV27 to TRBJ1-6; D remains unclear. CDR3 length equals 17 residues. With 0 bases removed from V and 0 bases from J, the gap between germline ends came to 9 bases. Looked up from germline, CDR1 is MNHEY and CDR2 is SMNVEV (reference sequence). In DNA, the CDR3 is TGTGCCAGCAGTTTATCGATGGGGAGCTCCTATAATTCACCCCTCCACTTT. It encodes CASSLSMGSSYNSPLHF.

This clonotype was picked up a small number of times. This sequence joins TRBV27 and TRBJ2-7; 10 positions agree with TRBD2. The germline V gene has CDR1 MNHEY and CDR2 SMNVEV (reference sequence). The CDR3 extends over 15 amino acids. V lost 4 bases to trimming and J lost 2 bases; unmatched junction nucleotides: 5. CDR3 sequence (DNA): TGTGCCAGCAGTTATACTAGCGGGGCCCCCTACGAGCAGTACTTC. Translation gives CASSYTSGAPYEQYF.

This clonotype was seen a few times. The V gene is TRBV7-9, the J gene TRBJ2-5, with 7 bases fitting TRBD1. CDR1 and CDR2 (germline): SEHNR, FQNEAQ (reference sequence). The length of the CDR3 is 15 residues. V was pared by 5 bases and J by 3 bases, with 9 bases of the junction left unmatched. The DNA of the CDR3 is TGTGCCAGCAGCGCCTGGGACAGAAGCAAAGAGACCCAGTACTTC. This sequence encodes CASSAWDRSKETQYF.

CDR3 DNA: TGTGCCAGCAGTCTCCCGGACAAAAAACTGTTTTTT. Its translation is CASSLPDKKLFF. The V gene is TRBV12-3 or TRBV12-4, the J gene TRBJ1-4; a weak D match, TRBD1 (5 bases). V was pared by 5 bases and J by 9 bases, with 10 bases between. There are 12 residues in the CDR3.

The V and J genes are TRBV5-1 and TRBJ1-2, with 7 bases that match TRBD1. This CDR3 has 13 residues. V shed 9 bases, J shed 2 bases, and the junction held 7 bases outside the gene matches. Germline V gene data show CDR1 as SGHRS and CDR2 as YFSETQ. CDR3 DNA sequence: TGCGCCACAGGACAGGATGGGAACTATGGCTACACCTTC. Translating it yields CATGQDGNYGYTF.

This chain uses TRBV7-2 with TRBJ1-1; 7 nucleotides agree with TRBD1. Germline assignment: CDR1 SGHTA and CDR2 FQGNSA. V trimming: 1 base; J trimming: 8 bases; junction bases outside the gene matches: 7. This CDR3 region has 14 residues. CDR3 nucleotides: TGTGCCAGCAGCTTAGAGGGACAGCTTGGAGAAGCTTTCTTT. It encodes CASSLEGQLGEAFF.

This chain joins TRBV18 and TRBJ1-1; D might be TRBD1 (6 bases). The CDR3 loop spans 14 amino acids. Germline CDR1 KGHSH, CDR2 LQKENI. Trimming removed 3 bases from V and 2 bases from J, with 10 bases in between. The CDR3 spells CASSPGGQNTEAFF. The CDR3 coding sequence is TGTGCCAGCTCACCCGGGGGCCAAAACACTGAAGCTTTCTTT.

The rearrangement uses TRBV7-2 and TRBJ1-4; D is perhaps TRBD1 (5 bases). V gave up 2 bases and J gave up 8 bases, with 12 bases separating them. The CDR3 contains 14 residues. CDR1 and CDR2 (germline): SGHTA, FQGNSA. The CDR3 DNA follows: TGTGCCAGCAGCTTAAATTCGTGGGACGAAAAACTGTTTTTT. This sequence encodes CASSLNSWDEKLFF.

The V gene is TRBV5-1, the J gene TRBJ2-2; 8 positions agree with TRBD1. The CDR3 totals 16 residues. The J segment lost 4 bases and the V segment lost 3 bases, leaving 8 bases of the junction unmatched. Germline values: CDR1 SGHRS, CDR2 YFSETQ. This chain's CDR3 is CASSSGQGDGTGELFF. CDR3 coding DNA: TGCGCCAGCAGCTCCGGACAGGGTGATGGCACCGGGGAGCTGTTTTTT.

This clonotype has a single count. The V and J genes are TRBV5-6 and TRBJ1-2; 7 nucleotides align to TRBD1. The CDR3 contains 12 residues. CDR1 is SGHDT and CDR2 is YYEEEE in the germline V gene. V gave up 4 bases and J gave up 13 bases; unmatched junction bases: 10. The CDR3 spells CASSPPTGFSTF. Written as DNA, the CDR3 is TGTGCCAGCAGCCCACCGACAGGGTTTAGCACCTTC.

The sample holds a few counts of this clonotype. The chain employs TRBV6-5 and TRBJ1-3; no definite D call. Germline CDR1 reads MNHEY; CDR2 reads SVGAGI. V gave up 1 base and J gave up 0 bases, with 10 bases separating them. The CDR3 has 16 amino acids. CDR3: CASSYYEVSSGNTIYF. The CDR3 DNA reads as TGTGCCAGCAGTTACTATGAAGTAAGCTCTGGAAACACCATATATTTT.

This clonotype was found many times. The genes are TRBV6-1 and TRBJ2-7; D is uncertain. V was clipped by 8 bases and J by 3 bases, with 8 bases between them. Per germline, CDR1 MNHNS and CDR2 SASEGT. The CDR3 length is 11 residues. The CDR3 loop is CASRGVYEQYF. The CDR3 bases are TGTGCCAGCCGTGGAGTCTACGAGCAGTACTTC.

This chain links TRBV20-1 with TRBJ1-1; 7 positions agree with TRBD1. CDR3 length equals 13 residues. Germline values: CDR1 DFQATT, CDR2 SNEGSKA (reference sequence). Losses at the gene ends were 1 base for V and 10 bases for J; bases not matched to a gene: 9. CDR3 nucleotides: TGCAGTGCTAGAGGGGAACAGGGGTGGGTAGCTTTCTTT. This gives the protein CSARGEQGWVAFF.

This clonotype has a handful of counts. The chain combines TRBV6-2 or TRBV6-3 with TRBJ2-3, with D tentatively TRBD1 or TRBD2 (5 bases each). The CDR3 loop spans 14 amino acids. Looked up from germline, CDR1 is MNHEY and CDR2 is SVGEGT. Trimming removed 6 bases at V and 0 bases at J, with 10 bases between. CDR3 nucleotide sequence: TGTGCCAGCAGGCACCGGGACAGCACAGATACGCAGTATTTT. It specifies CASRHRDSTDTQYF.

The chain uses TRBV5-1 and TRBJ2-5; 10 positions agree with TRBD2. Germline V gene data show CDR1 as SGHRS and CDR2 as YFSETQ. J lost 4 bases, V lost 4 bases, and 7 bases had no gene match. The CDR3 covers 15 residues. CDR3 nucleotides: TGCGCCAGCAGCCGTAGCGGGGGGCCAAGAGAGACCCAGTACTTC. Its translation is CASSRSGGPRETQYF.

The gene calls are TRBV18 and TRBJ1-5; D is uncertain. This CDR3 is 13 amino acids long. The V and J ends lost 2 bases and 5 bases respectively, with 7 bases between them. Germline CDR1 KGHSH, CDR2 LQKENI. In DNA form, the CDR3 reads TGTGCCAGCTCACCAGGAGTGGATCAGCCCCAGCATTTT. Translating it yields CASSPGVDQPQHF. Based on the CDR3 plus reference TRBV18 and TRBJ1-5, the full variable domain is NAGVMQNPRHLVRRRGQEARLRCSPMKGHSHVYWYRQLPEEGLKFMVYLQKENIIDESGMPKERFSAEFPKEGPSILRIQQVVRGDSAAYFCASSPGVDQPQHFGDGTRLSIL.

The chain combines TRBV4-2 with TRBJ1-4; perhaps TRBD1 as D (5 bases). Germline CDR1 reads LGHNA; CDR2 reads YNFKEQ. Deletions cut 0 bases from V and 7 bases from J, with 15 bases between. This CDR3 region has 16 residues. The CDR3 loop is CASSQERGGRSEKLFF. CDR3 bases: TGTGCCAGCAGCCAAGAACGGGGGGGTCGGAGTGAAAAACTGTTTTTT.